This T cell receptor (beta chain) comes out of a study of blood T cell repertoires in COVID-19. Study overall: COVID-19 samples collected from the United States, Italy and Spain covered acute and convalescent phases. PBMCs, B-cell-depleted T cells, or T cells were the source of the cDNA or gDNA that made up the material.

This clone was seen once. This CDR3 region has 15 residues. Germline CDR1 reads MNHEY; CDR2 reads SVGAGI. V lost 7 bases, J lost 8 bases, and 12 bases stayed unmatched. In the original workflow: Estimates of nucleated cell counts were drawn from the amplification of reference gene primers. The method was immunoSEQ multiplex PCR; TCRdb's version includes in-frame clones alone and lacks a portion of them. That table gives V, J and clone size, and the DNA gave D and trimming. The sample includes approximately 170,000 clones, 86% of them seen just once. Sequences were obtained from peripheral blood. The sequence was collected from a woman in her 70s with acute or convalescent COVID-19. The rearrangement joins TRBV6-5 to TRBJ1-4; 8 bases map to TRBD1. CDR3 nucleotides: TGTGCCAGCAAGGGTTTAGGGACAGGTTACGAAAAACTGTTTTTT. As protein: CASKGLGTGYEKLFF.